This TCR beta chain was retrieved from a study of blood T cells in healthy people across ages. Study outcomes and limitations: Aged donors had fewer naive CD4+ cells and lower diversity than long-lived donors. TCR beta diversity tracked closely with naive T cell percentage.

In regard to this clonotype: Its antigen is not known.

The second PCR ran roughly 7 to 11 cycles with a sample-barcoded 5' primer and J-beta primers. MiXCR was run by TCRdb on the 5' RACE reads, yielding one entry per CDR3 protein. The data show 790,000 or so distinct CDR3 sequences, roughly three fifths seen once. Germline CDR1 is SGHTA and CDR2 is FQGTGA. The length of the CDR3 is 17 residues. The junction had 14 bases not matched to a gene; V was cut back by 4 bases and J by 7 bases. This receptor was taken from a middle-aged man in good health. V is TRBV7-3 and J is TRBJ2-7, with TRBD2 matching over 12 bases. Source material: blood. CDR3 sequence reads: CASSSLAGGPGINEQYF. DNA of the CDR3: TGTGCCAGCAGCTCCCTAGCGGGAGGGCCTGGAATCAATGAGCAGTACTTC.